The clone carrying this TCR beta chain was seen a handful of times. The antigen remains undetermined. The record originates from a study of regulatory T cells in long-lasting Graves disease. Notes on the study in general: Patients whose Graves' disease persisted exhibited lower TCR diversity than those newly diagnosed.

Trimming took off 5 bases at V and 5 bases at J, with 10 bases between the two ends. The CDR3 loop spans 12 amino acids. Looked up from germline, CDR1 is DFQATT and CDR2 is SNEGSKA (reference sequence). TCR beta libraries were built with iRepertoire HTBI primers and Arm-PCR of CDR3 regions. TCRdb itself ran the multiplex PCR reads through MiXCR, one entry per CDR3 protein. This sample has about 660,000 distinct CDR3 sequences, with around 30% found just once. Time point reported: persistent/refractory GD, antithyroid drugs over 5 years with positive TRAb. PBMC-derived RNA was used for the TCR library.

The material was peripheral blood mononuclear cells (PBMCs), obtained when the disease was refractory, from a patient treated with antithyroid drugs. The clonotype comes from a female donor with Graves disease. The gene calls are TRBV20-1 and TRBJ1-5; tentatively, D is TRBD1 (5 bases). The CDR3 protein is CSAGRGDQPQHF. The CDR3 nucleotides are TGCAGTGCTGGGAGAGGGGATCAGCCCCAGCATTTT.